A selection of T cell receptor beta chains follows, all from one sample in a study of blood T cells in healthy people across ages. TCRdb itself ran the 5' RACE reads through MiXCR, one entry per CDR3 protein. The repertoire holds about 800,000 distinct CDR3 sequences, with 25% as singletons. These records were also assigned to another study, of T cells of mothers and their children.

Sequencing was performed on blood. The receptors here all came from a boy aged 5 to 17 in good health. Each CDR3 is given with its conserved first and last residue. Each record gives: V gene, D gene, J gene, clone size, CDR3 protein, CDR3 DNA. D genes are given only for firm matches. A clone size is listed for some rows: how often the clone was seen (once, few, many), or a class if it is expanded.

TRBV20-1	TRBD1	TRBJ2-7	-	CSARPQAGQGSGTYEQYF	TGCAGTGCTAGACCTCAAGCGGGACAGGGTAGTGGGACCTACGAGCAGTACTTC
TRBV30	TRBD1	TRBJ1-4	-	CAWSVLGTGREKLFF	TGTGCCTGGAGTGTACTTGGGACAGGGCGCGAAAAACTGTTTTTT
TRBV5-5	-	TRBJ2-7	few	CASKQGIYEQYF	TGTGCCAGCAAACAGGGTATCTACGAGCAGTACTTC
TRBV4-1	TRBD1	TRBJ2-7	few	CASSQGRDRVKHEQYF	TGCGCCAGCAGCCAAGGTCGGGACAGGGTAAAACACGAGCAGTACTTC
TRBV9	TRBD1	TRBJ2-7	few	CASSPRDRHSEQYF	TGTGCCAGCAGCCCCCGGGACAGGCACTCCGAGCAGTACTTC
TRBV20-1	TRBD2	TRBJ2-3	-	CSARVLAGVDTQYF	TGCAGTGCTAGAGTGCTAGCGGGAGTAGATACGCAGTATTTT
TRBV7-3	-	TRBJ2-7	few	CASSLIAYSYEQYF	TGTGCCAGCAGCTTAATCGCATATTCCTACGAGCAGTACTTC
TRBV6-5	-	TRBJ1-3	-	CASRPTGGNTIYF	TGTGCCAGCAGACCCACAGGTGGAAACACCATATATTTT
TRBV20-1	-	TRBJ1-2	few	CSALTGNYGYTF	TGCAGTGCTTTGACAGGAAACTATGGCTACACCTTC
TRBV6-6	-	TRBJ1-4	-	CASSLDPNEKLFF	TGTGCCAGCAGTTTGGACCCCAATGAAAAACTGTTTTTT
TRBV25-1	-	TRBJ2-4	-	CASSELGSWANIQYF	TGTGCCAGCAGTGAATTAGGGAGCTGGGCCAACATTCAGTACTTC
TRBV10-3	TRBD1	TRBJ2-7	-	CAIRDAGTGTYEQYF	TGTGCCATCAGGGACGCCGGGACAGGGACCTACGAGCAGTACTTC
TRBV20-1	-	TRBJ2-7	few	CSARDNLSGYYEQYF	TGCAGTGCTAGAGACAATTTAAGTGGGTACTACGAGCAGTACTTC
TRBV6-2/TRBV6-3	TRBD2	TRBJ2-7	few	CASSYSTSLSSYEQYF	TGTGCCAGCAGTTACTCGACTAGCCTCTCCTCCTACGAGCAGTACTTC
TRBV28	TRBD1	TRBJ2-5	many	CASSSIRGLEETQYF	TGTGCCAGCAGCTCAATCAGGGGGCTGGAAGAGACCCAGTACTTC
TRBV7-2	-	TRBJ2-5	-	CASSLTAGQRTF	TGTGCCAGCAGCCTTACGGCGGGACAGAGGACCTTC
TRBV5-1	-	TRBJ2-1	-	CASSLVFQGSTNEQFF	TGCGCCAGCAGCTTGGTCTTCCAGGGGTCGACAAATGAGCAGTTCTTC
TRBV19	TRBD1	TRBJ1-4	-	CASSDRSEKLFF	TGTGCCAGCTCGGACAGGAGTGAAAAACTGTTTTTT
TRBV9	TRBD2	TRBJ2-1	few	CASSAILAGALNSYNEQFF	TGTGCCAGCAGTGCGATCCTAGCGGGGGCGCTCAACTCCTACAATGAGCAGTTCTTC
TRBV4-1	-	TRBJ2-7	few	CASSPLIGRREQYF	TGCGCCAGCAGCCCACTTATAGGGAGGCGCGAGCAGTACTTC
TRBV11-2	-	TRBJ2-5	few	CASSLWAGQPLETQYF	TGTGCCAGCAGCTTATGGGCGGGACAACCTTTAGAGACCCAGTACTTC
TRBV4-3	-	TRBJ1-1	-	CASSQDRWGALGNTEAFF	TGCGCCAGCAGCCAAGATCGCTGGGGGGCGCTGGGGAACACTGAAGCTTTCTTT
TRBV2	-	TRBJ2-7	many	CASSVSGYEQYF	TGTGCCAGCAGTGTTAGTGGCTACGAGCAGTACTTC
TRBV20-1	TRBD2	TRBJ2-5	few	CSATHIRGGCCPETQYF	TGCAGTGCTACACACATACGGGGGGGATGTTGCCCAGAGACCCAGTACTTC
TRBV29-1	-	TRBJ1-1	few	CSVVGRAGSTEAFF	TGCAGCGTTGTAGGCAGGGCCGGGTCCACTGAAGCTTTCTTT
TRBV28	TRBD1	TRBJ2-7	-	CTSRSGTGRYEQYF	TGTACCAGCAGGTCCGGGACAGGGCGCTACGAGCAGTACTTC
TRBV9	-	TRBJ1-1	few	CASSVGGGVNTEAFF	TGTGCCAGCAGCGTAGGCGGGGGGGTCAACACTGAAGCTTTCTTT